This record looks at one T cell receptor (beta chain) sequence and its context. Its target is not known. Quantitative 5'-RACE with molecular barcodes generated TCR beta libraries. TCRdb itself ran the 5' RACE reads through MiXCR, one entry per CDR3 protein. The sample lists 670,000 or so distinct CDR3 sequences, under 20% seen once, with 15% to 20% in the top ten. This sample stems from a study of CD8 T cells in ankylosing spondylitis. Whole-study results and caveats: Disease-linked clones, CD8+, were relatively rare in peripheral blood. Before this, some motif variants had been reported in reactive arthritis synovial fluid and blood. As reported, disease-linked clones showed significant enrichment in matched ankylosing spondylitis synovial fluid. Blood from ankylosing spondylitis patients appeared to carry a characteristic roughly eight-variant TCR beta motif.

The CDR3 consists of 13 residues. V lost 1 base to trimming and J lost 6 bases; unmatched junction nucleotides: 2. Germline assignment: CDR1 DFQATT and CDR2 SNEGSKA (reference sequence). The chain has TRBV20-1 and TRBJ2-2; 7 nucleotides agree with TRBD2. Sequenced material: blood, either unsorted or a sorted T cell fraction (not recorded which). This sequence was found in a male donor with ankylosing spondylitis. This CDR3 reads CSARVGLAGELFF. CDR3 bases: TGCAGTGCTAGAGTCGGACTAGCCGGGGAGCTGTTTTTT.